The sample holds one count of the clone carrying this TCR beta chain. CDR1 MDHEN and CDR2 SYDVKM come from the germline V gene. Trimming took off 6 bases at V and 3 bases at J, with 14 bases between the two ends. The length of the CDR3 is 15 residues. The data were obtained in a study of T cells after somatic rescue of genetic block. The assay was immunoSEQ multiplex PCR, and TCRdb's table has in-frame clones only and misses some. The sample has 45,000 to 55,000 clones, more than 90% seen once. The clonotype comes from a child younger than two. V and J are TRBV28 and TRBJ1-4, with D uncertain. Material: peripheral blood mononuclear cells (PBMCs). CDR3 sequence reads: CASSRYVAANEKLFF. The CDR3 DNA reads TGTGCCAGCAGCCGATACGTCGCAGCTAATGAAAAACTGTTTTTT.